A single sample gave rise to the 2 T cell receptor beta chains below, sequenced in a study of T cell responses to AZD1222 COVID-19 vaccine. Profiling relied on immunoSEQ multiplex PCR, and the TCRdb table lists in-frame clones only, not all of them. The sample contains some 150,000 clones, less than 95% of which appear only once. The sample was peripheral blood, taken on day 0 of AZD1222 vaccination. These receptors all stem from an adult in good health.

This sequence joins TRBV6-2 or TRBV6-3 and TRBJ2-7; D might be TRBD1 (5 bases). Per the germline V gene, CDR1 is MNHEY and CDR2 is SVGEGT. V was pared by 2 bases and J by 0 bases, with 8 bases between. This CDR3 region has 14 residues. CDR3 region: CASSYGASSYEQYV. CDR3 DNA sequence: TGTGCCAGCAGTTACGGGGCAAGCTCCTACGAGCAGTACGTC.

The chain carries TRBV11-2 and TRBJ2-1, with 9 bases aligning to TRBD2. V shed 4 bases and J 1 base; nucleotides not matched to a gene: 11. The CDR3 length is 18 residues. Germline CDR1 reads SGHAT; CDR2 reads FQNNGV. The CDR3 spells CASSSAGSGGKSYNEQFF. As DNA, the CDR3 is TGTGCCAGCAGCTCAGCTGGGAGCGGGGGGAAGTCCTACAATGAGCAGTTCTTC.